This record covers a single T cell receptor beta chain. The antigen is unknown. The source of the sample is a study of T cell responses to AZD1222 COVID-19 vaccine. The CDR3 has 15 residues. Looked up from germline, CDR1 is MNHNY and CDR2 is SVGAGI (reference sequence). With 6 bases clipped from V and 3 bases from J, the junction kept 10 bases outside the gene matches. Whole-study results and caveats: It was only 6 or 7 AZD1222 recipients who were seropositive at baseline. In all cases, repertoires were sampled only after the peak T cell response. Rises in breadth and depth of Spike-specific TCRs came after two AZD1222 doses.

Sequencing was performed with immunoSEQ multiplex PCR; in TCRdb, only in-frame clones are kept and a portion is missing. The repertoire holds under 110,000 clones, with around 90% as singletons. This TCR derives from an adult in good health. The gene calls are TRBV6-6 and TRBJ1-2, with 7 bases matching TRBD1. Source: peripheral blood, taken on day 0 of AZD1222 vaccination. The CDR3 spells CASRHDRDSDYGYTF. The CDR3 DNA reads as TGTGCCAGCAGGCATGACAGGGACTCAGACTATGGCTACACCTTC.